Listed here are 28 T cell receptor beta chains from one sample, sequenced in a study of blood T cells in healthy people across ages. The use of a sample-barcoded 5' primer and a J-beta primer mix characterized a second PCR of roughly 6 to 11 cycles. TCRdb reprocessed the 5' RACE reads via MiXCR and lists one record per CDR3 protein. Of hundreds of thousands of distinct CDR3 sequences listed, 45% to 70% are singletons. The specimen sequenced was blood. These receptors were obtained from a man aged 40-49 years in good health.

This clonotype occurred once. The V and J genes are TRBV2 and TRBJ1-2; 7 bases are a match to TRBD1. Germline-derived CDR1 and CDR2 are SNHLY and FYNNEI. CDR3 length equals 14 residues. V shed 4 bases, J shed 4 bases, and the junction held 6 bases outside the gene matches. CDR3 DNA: TGTGCCAGCAGTGGGGCAGGGGGAGGCTATGGCTACACCTTC. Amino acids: CASSGAGGGYGYTF.

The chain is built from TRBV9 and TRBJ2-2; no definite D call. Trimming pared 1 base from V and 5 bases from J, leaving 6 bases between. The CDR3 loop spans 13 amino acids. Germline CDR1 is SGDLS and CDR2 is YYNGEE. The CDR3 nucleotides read TGTGCCAGCAGCGTAACCCCGACCGGGGAGCTGTTTTTT. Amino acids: CASSVTPTGELFF.

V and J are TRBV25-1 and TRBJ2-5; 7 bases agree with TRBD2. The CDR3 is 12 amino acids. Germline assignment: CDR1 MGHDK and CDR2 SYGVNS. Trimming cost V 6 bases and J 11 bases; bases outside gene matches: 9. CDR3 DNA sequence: TGTGCCAGCAGCCCCGGGGCGGGAGAGCAGTACTTC. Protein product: CASSPGAGEQYF.

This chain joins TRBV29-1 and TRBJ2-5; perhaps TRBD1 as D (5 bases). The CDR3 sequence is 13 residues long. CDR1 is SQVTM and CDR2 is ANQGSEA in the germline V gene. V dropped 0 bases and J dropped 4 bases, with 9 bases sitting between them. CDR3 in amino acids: CSVEDGARETQYF. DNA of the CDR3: TGCAGCGTTGAAGATGGGGCGCGAGAGACCCAGTACTTC.

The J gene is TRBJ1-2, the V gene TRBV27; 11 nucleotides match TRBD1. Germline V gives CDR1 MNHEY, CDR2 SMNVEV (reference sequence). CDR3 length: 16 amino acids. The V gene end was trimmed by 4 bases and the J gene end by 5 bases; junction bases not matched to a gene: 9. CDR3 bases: TGTGCCAGCAGTTCAGGGACAGGGGGTTTGTGGTATGGCTACACCTTC. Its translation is CASSSGTGGLWYGYTF.

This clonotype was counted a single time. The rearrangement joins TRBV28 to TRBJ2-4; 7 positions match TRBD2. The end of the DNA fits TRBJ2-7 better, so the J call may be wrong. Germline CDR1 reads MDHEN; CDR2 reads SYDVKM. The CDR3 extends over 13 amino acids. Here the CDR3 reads CASESGTVYEQYF. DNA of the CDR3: TGTGCCAGCGAGAGCGGGACCGTCTACGAGCAGTACTTC.

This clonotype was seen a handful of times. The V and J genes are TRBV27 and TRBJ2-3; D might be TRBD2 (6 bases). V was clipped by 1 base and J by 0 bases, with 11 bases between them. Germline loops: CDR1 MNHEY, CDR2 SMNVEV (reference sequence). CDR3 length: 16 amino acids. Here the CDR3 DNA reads TGTGCCAGCAGTTTATTCTCGCGGGATAGCACAGATACGCAGTATTTT. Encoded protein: CASSLFSRDSTDTQYF.

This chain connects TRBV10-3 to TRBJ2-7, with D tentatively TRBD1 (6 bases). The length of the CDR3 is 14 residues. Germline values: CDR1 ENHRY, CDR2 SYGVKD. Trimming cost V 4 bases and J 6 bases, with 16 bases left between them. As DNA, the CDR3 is TGTGCCATCAGTGGGGCACAGGGTTCGAGCGAGCAGTACTTC. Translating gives CAISGAQGSSEQYF.

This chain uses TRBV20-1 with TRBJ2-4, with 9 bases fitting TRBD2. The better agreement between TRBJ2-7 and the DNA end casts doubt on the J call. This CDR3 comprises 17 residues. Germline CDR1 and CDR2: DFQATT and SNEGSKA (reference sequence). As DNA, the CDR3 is TGCAGTGCTAGGGACTTAGACTGGGGGACTAGCAGCTACGAGCAGTACTTC. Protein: CSARDLDWGTSSYEQYF.

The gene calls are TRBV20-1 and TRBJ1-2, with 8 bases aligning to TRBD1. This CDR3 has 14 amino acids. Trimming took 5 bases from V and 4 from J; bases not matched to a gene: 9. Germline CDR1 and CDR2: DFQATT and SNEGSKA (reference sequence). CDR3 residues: CSALSTGVGYGYTF. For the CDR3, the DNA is TGCAGTGCTTTATCGACAGGGGTGGGCTATGGCTACACCTTC.

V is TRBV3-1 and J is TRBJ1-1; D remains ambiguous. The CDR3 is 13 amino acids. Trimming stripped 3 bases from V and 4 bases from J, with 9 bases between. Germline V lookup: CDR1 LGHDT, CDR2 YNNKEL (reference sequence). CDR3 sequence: CASSQKRRTEAFF. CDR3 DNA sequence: TGTGCCAGCAGCCAGAAGCGGCGCACTGAAGCTTTCTTT.

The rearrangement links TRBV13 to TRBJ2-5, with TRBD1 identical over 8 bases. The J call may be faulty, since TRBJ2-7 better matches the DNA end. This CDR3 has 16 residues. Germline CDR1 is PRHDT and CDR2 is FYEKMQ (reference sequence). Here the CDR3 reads CASSPDRGNLNYEQYF. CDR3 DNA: TGTGCCAGCAGCCCTGACAGGGGTAACCTAAACTACGAGCAGTACTTC.

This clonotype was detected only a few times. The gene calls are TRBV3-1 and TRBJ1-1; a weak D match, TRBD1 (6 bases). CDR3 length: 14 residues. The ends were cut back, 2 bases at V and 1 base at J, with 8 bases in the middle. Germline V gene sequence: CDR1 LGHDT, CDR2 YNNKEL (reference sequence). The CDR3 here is CASSQTGPNTEAFF. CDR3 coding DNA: TGTGCCAGCAGCCAAACAGGGCCGAACACTGAAGCTTTCTTT.

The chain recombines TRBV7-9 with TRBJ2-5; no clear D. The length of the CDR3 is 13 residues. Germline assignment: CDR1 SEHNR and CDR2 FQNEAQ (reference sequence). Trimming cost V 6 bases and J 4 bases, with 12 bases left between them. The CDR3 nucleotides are TGTGCCAGCAGTTATTCACTGGGAGAGACCCAGTACTTC. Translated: CASSYSLGETQYF.

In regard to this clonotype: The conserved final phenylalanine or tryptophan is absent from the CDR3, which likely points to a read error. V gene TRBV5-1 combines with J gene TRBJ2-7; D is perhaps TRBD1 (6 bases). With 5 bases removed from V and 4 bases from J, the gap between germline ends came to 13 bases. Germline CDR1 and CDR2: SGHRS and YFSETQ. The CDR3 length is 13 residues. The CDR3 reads CASSSQGQYEQYL. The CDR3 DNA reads TGCGCCAGCAGTAGCCAGGGACAATACGAGCAGTACTTA.

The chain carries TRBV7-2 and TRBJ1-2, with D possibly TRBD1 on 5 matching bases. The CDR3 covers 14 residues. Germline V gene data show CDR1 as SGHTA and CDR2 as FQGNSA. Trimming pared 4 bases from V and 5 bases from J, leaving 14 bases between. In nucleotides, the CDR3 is TGTGCCAGCAGCTCCCCCCCAGGGCTATATGGCTACACCTTC. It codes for CASSSPPGLYGYTF.

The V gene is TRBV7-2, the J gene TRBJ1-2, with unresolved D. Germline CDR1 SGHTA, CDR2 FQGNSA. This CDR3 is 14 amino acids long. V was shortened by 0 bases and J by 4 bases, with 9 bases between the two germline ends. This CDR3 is CTSSLASGFYGYTF. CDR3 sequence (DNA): TGTACCAGCAGCTTAGCGTCCGGGTTCTATGGCTACACCTTC. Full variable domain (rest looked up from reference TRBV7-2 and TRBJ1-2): GAGVSQSPSNKVTEKGKDVELRCDPISGHTALYWYRQSLGQGLEFLIYFQGNSAPDKSGLPSDRFSAERTGGSVSTLTIQRTQQEDSAVYLCTSSLASGFYGYTFGSGTRLTVV.

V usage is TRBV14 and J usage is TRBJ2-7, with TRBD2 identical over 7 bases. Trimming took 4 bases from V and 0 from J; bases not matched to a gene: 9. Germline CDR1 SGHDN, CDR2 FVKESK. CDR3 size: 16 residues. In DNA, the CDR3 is TGTGCCAGCAGCCTGCTTGGCGAGCGGGACTCCTACGAGCAGTACTTC. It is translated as CASSLLGERDSYEQYF.

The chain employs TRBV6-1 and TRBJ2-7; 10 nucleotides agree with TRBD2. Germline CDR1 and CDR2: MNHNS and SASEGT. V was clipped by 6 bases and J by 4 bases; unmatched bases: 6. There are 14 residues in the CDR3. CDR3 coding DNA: TGTGCCAGCAGATTAACTAGCGGGGAATACGAGCAGTACTTC. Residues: CASRLTSGEYEQYF.

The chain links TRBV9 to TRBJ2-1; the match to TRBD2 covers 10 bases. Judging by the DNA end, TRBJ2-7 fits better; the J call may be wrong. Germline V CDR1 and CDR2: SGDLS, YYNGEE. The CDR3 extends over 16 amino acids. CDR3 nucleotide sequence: TGTGCCAGCAGCCCAAGACTAGCGGGCTCCTACAATGAGCAGTACTTC. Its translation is CASSPRLAGSYNEQYF.

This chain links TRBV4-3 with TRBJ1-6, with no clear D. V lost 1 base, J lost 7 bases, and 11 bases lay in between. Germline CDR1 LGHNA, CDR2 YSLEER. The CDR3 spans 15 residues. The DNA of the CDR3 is TGCGCCAGCAGCCAAGTGGGTGGACTGAATTCACCCCTCCACTTT. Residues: CASSQVGGLNSPLHF.

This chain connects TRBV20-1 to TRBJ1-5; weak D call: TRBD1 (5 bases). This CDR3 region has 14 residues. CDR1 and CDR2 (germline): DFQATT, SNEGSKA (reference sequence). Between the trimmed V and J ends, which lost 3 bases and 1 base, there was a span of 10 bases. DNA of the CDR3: TGCAGTGCTAGGCGGGGGGAGAGCAATCAGCCCCAGCATTTT. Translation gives CSARRGESNQPQHF.

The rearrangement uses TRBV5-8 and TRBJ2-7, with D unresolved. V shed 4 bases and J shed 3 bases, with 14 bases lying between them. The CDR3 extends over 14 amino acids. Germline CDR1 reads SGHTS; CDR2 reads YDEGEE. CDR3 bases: TGTGCCAGCAGCACGTGGGCCCTTCTCTACGAGCAGTACTTC. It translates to CASSTWALLYEQYF.

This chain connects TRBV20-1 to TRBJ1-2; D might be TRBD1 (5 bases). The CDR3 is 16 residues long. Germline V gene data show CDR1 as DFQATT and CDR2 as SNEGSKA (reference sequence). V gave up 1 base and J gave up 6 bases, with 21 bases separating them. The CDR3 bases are TGCAGTGCTAGAGTAAGACAGCCGAACTGGGGCGATGGCTACACCTTC. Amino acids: CSARVRQPNWGDGYTF.

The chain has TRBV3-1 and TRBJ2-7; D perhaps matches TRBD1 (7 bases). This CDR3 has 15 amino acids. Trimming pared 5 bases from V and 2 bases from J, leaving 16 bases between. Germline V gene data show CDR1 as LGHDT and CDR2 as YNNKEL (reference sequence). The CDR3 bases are TGTGCCAGCAGCTTCAGCGGAGGGGGCCCCTACGAGCAGTACTTC. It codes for CASSFSGGGPYEQYF.

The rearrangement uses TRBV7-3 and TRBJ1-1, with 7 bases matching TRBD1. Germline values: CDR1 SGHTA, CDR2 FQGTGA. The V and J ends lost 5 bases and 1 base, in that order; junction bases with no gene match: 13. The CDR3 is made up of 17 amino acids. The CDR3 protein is CASSEGTVWIRNTEAFF. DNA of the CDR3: TGTGCCAGCAGCGAGGGGACAGTATGGATCCGGAACACTGAAGCTTTCTTT.

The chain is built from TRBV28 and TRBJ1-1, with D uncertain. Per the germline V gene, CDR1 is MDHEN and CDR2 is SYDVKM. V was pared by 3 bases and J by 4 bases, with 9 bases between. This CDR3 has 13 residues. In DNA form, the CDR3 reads TGTGCCAGCAGTTTGTTCCGTCGCACTGAAGCTTTCTTT. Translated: CASSLFRRTEAFF.

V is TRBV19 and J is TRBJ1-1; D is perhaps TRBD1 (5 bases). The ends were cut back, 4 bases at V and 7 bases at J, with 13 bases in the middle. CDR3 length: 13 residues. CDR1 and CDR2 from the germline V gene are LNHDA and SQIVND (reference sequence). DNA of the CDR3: TGTGCCAGTAGTAGAAGGGGCTCTGGTGAAGCTTTCTTT. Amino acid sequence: CASSRRGSGEAFF.